Following are 12 T cell receptor beta chains from one sample sequenced in a study of blood T cell repertoires in COVID-19. TCRdb's table, derived via immunoSEQ multiplex PCR, lists solely in-frame clones and lacks some. The sample yields fewer than 200,000 clones, about 85% seen once. Sequencing was done on a sample of PBMCs or T cells enriched from blood (not recorded which). The receptors originated from a woman aged 40 to 50 with acute COVID-19.

The gene calls are TRBV18 and TRBJ2-2; 7 bases are a match to TRBD1. V was clipped by 3 bases and J by 4 bases; unmatched bases: 11. Germline-derived CDR1 and CDR2 are KGHSH and LQKENI. The CDR3 spans 17 residues. This chain's CDR3 is CASSPFRDSSVTGELFF. The DNA of the CDR3 is TGTGCCAGCTCACCTTTTCGGGACAGTTCGGTCACCGGGGAGCTGTTTTTT.

The V and J genes are TRBV30 and TRBJ1-2, with a possible D match to TRBD1 (6 bases). Germline V gives CDR1 GTSNPN, CDR2 SVGIG (reference sequence). The germline V and J ends were trimmed by 3 bases and 5 bases, with 28 bases remaining between them. The length of the CDR3 is 18 residues. The CDR3 spells CAWSYPGHSNWALYGYTF. The CDR3 DNA follows: TGTGCCTGGAGCTATCCGGGACACTCCAATTGGGCCCTATATGGCTACACCTTC.

This clone has a handful of counts. The chain combines TRBV7-2 with TRBJ2-1, with D perhaps TRBD1 (6 bases). Trimming pared 5 bases from V and 3 bases from J, leaving 26 bases between. The CDR3 contains 19 residues. CDR1 and CDR2 from the germline V gene are SGHTA and FQGNSA. The CDR3 sequence is CASSPRVPLGPGDYNEQFF. The CDR3 nucleotides read TGTGCCAGCAGCCCTAGGGTCCCCTTGGGGCCAGGGGACTACAATGAGCAGTTCTTC. The full variable domain, completed using reference TRBV7-2 and TRBJ2-1, is GAGVSQSPSNKVTEKGKDVELRCDPISGHTALYWYRQSLGQGLEFLIYFQGNSAPDKSGLPSDRFSAERTGGSVSTLTIQRTQQEDSAVYLCASSPRVPLGPGDYNEQFFGPGTRLTVL.

The V call is TRBV15, the J call TRBJ2-1; maybe TRBD2 (6 bases). The ends were cut back, 0 bases at V and 1 base at J, with 10 bases in the middle. Germline loops: CDR1 LNHNV, CDR2 YYDKDF (reference sequence). CDR3 size: 16 residues. Written as DNA, the CDR3 is TGTGCCACCAGCAGAGAGTTGGACTATTCCTACAATGAGCAGTTCTTC. As protein: CATSRELDYSYNEQFF.

The chain recombines TRBV9 with TRBJ2-3; 10 nucleotides line up with TRBD2. V was clipped by 0 bases and J by 3 bases; unmatched bases: 4. The germline CDR1 and CDR2 sequences are SGDLS and YYNGEE. CDR3 length equals 16 residues. This CDR3 is CASSVGSGRSTDTQYF. DNA of the CDR3: TGTGCCAGCAGCGTAGGTAGCGGGAGGTCTACAGATACGCAGTATTTT.

The sample holds one count of this clone. The V call is TRBV10-3, the J call TRBJ2-1; D may be TRBD2 (5 bases). This CDR3 region has 14 residues. Germline V gene sequence: CDR1 ENHRY, CDR2 SYGVKD. Trimming left V 6 bases short and J 0 bases short, with 9 bases between. In DNA form, the CDR3 reads TGTGCCATCAGCCGTGACTACTCCTACAATGAGCAGTTCTTC. It is translated as CAISRDYSYNEQFF.

The chain is built from TRBV11-3 and TRBJ2-7; 8 positions agree with TRBD1. The CDR3 runs to 14 residues. Germline lookup yields CDR1 SGHNT and CDR2 YENEEA. V gave up 5 bases and J gave up 2 bases; unmatched junction bases: 5. In nucleotides, the CDR3 is TGTGCCAGCAGCCCGCGGACAGGGACCTACGAGCAGTACTTC. It yields the protein CASSPRTGTYEQYF. The full variable domain, with the rest looked up from reference TRBV11-3 and TRBJ2-7, is EAGVVQSPRYKIIEKKQPVAFWCNPISGHNTLYWYLQNLGQGPELLIRYENEEAVDDSQLPKDRFSAERLKGVDSTLKIQPAELGDSAVYLCASSPRTGTYEQYFGPGTRLTVT.

The rearrangement links TRBV30 to TRBJ2-3, with 11 bases that match TRBD2. Germline V gene data show CDR1 as GTSNPN and CDR2 as SVGIG (reference sequence). The CDR3 extends over 14 amino acids. J gave up 3 bases and V 3 bases, and 2 bases lay outside the gene matches. In nucleotides, the CDR3 is TGTGCCTGGAGCCTAGCGGGAGGAACAGATACGCAGTATTTT. Amino acid sequence: CAWSLAGGTDTQYF.

This chain joins TRBV18 and TRBJ1-2; 8 nucleotides line up with TRBD1. With 6 bases clipped from V and 7 bases from J, the junction kept 10 bases outside the gene matches. Germline CDR1 and CDR2: KGHSH and LQKENI. This CDR3 has 14 residues. CDR3 amino acids: CASSPVQGAGGYTF. DNA for the CDR3: TGTGCCAGCTCCCCCGTCCAGGGGGCTGGTGGCTACACCTTC.

The chain combines TRBV15 with TRBJ1-1; tentatively, D is TRBD1 (6 bases). V shed 3 bases and J shed 2 bases, with 7 bases lying between them. The length of the CDR3 is 13 residues. Germline assignment: CDR1 LNHNV and CDR2 YYDKDF (reference sequence). This CDR3 is CATSRDSNTEAFF. For the CDR3, the DNA is TGTGCCACCAGCAGGGACAGTAACACTGAAGCTTTCTTT. The full variable domain, its missing parts supplied by reference TRBV15 and TRBJ1-1, is DAMVIQNPRYQVTQFGKPVTLSCSQTLNHNVMYWYQQKSSQAPKLLFHYYDKDFNNEADTPDNFQSRRPNTSFCFLDIRSPGLGDTAMYLCATSRDSNTEAFFGQGTRLTVV.

The genes are TRBV15 and TRBJ1-1; 10 positions match TRBD1. Looked up from germline, CDR1 is LNHNV and CDR2 is YYDKDF (reference sequence). Losses at the gene ends were 0 bases for V and 4 bases for J; bases not matched to a gene: 2. This CDR3 comprises 15 residues. In DNA, the CDR3 is TGTGCCACCAGCAGAGATTGGGACAGGGGCACTGAAGCTTTCTTT. It codes for CATSRDWDRGTEAFF.

V is TRBV7-9 and J is TRBJ2-3; D is uncertain. The V end lost 4 bases, the J end lost 2 bases, and 4 bases lay between the germline ends. Looked up from germline, CDR1 is SEHNR and CDR2 is FQNEAQ (reference sequence). The CDR3 covers 12 residues. Written as DNA, the CDR3 is TGTGCCAGCAGCTCAAACACAGATACGCAGTATTTT. This translates into CASSSNTDTQYF.